The T cell receptor (beta chain) described here comes from a study of blood T cells in healthy people across ages (dated by TCRdb to 2013 to 2016). As for the study more broadly: In model experiments, roughly one uniquely barcoded TCR beta cDNA molecule per two T cells was captured by template switching. Age-related changes in TCR beta repertoire diversity were measured in the study by deep sequencing normalized with unique cDNA molecular identifiers. Four age groups were formed from the donors: young (average 16 years), middle-aged (less than 40), aged (62) and long-lived (about 80). For two donors (one aged 18 to 30 and one aged 80 or older), the study analyzed two additional independent replicas of 1 million unique cDNA reads from the same blood draw. Summary of the overall study and its limitations: Total diversity estimates from one million sequenced T cells were considered lower bounds and underestimates. A strong correlation was found between observed TCR beta diversity and the percentage of naive T cells measured by flow cytometry. Conclusive comparison of naive and antigen-experienced compartments was prevented by the profiling of bulk unsorted PBMCs. Because the CMV infection status of the donors was unknown, age-related changes in expanded clonotypes may potentially have been confounded. The long-lived group showed more naive CD4+ T cells, fewer expanded clones and increased TCR diversity than the aged group, suggesting age selection. Observed TCR beta diversity per million T cells fell roughly linearly with age, and a significant reduction was already apparent by age around 39.

The roughly 38 donors, aged about 6 to 100 years, were systemically healthy Caucasian individuals from Russia. Roughly 9 milliliters of peripheral blood were drawn from each donor into EDTA-treated Vacutainer tubes. Ficoll-Paque density-gradient centrifugation was used to isolate PBMCs, with at least 7 million per sample. Trizol reagent was used to extract total RNA from the PBMCs, yielding at least 6 micrograms per sample. The percentages of naive CD45RAhigh/CD27high T cells were determined by flow cytometry on a PBMC aliquot from every donor. Notes on this clonotype: This clone's antigen is unknown. The sample holds no much larger clone one base away, and base qualities are not on file.

The CDR3 measures 16 amino acids from cysteine to phenylalanine. Only the CDR3 region is kept as DNA, spanning 48 bases read in frame from base 1. Via the germline V gene, CDR1 is MNHEY and CDR2 SVGAGI. Cut back by 0 bases and 9 bases, the V and J ends lie 15 bases apart. Preparation of the library involved 5' RACE. The data were produced on an Illumina HiSeq 2500. A second roughly 7 to 11 cycle PCR used a sample-barcoded 5' primer and a J-beta primer mix. A template-switch 5' adaptor carrying 12 random nucleotides introduced a unique molecular identifier onto each TCR beta cDNA molecule. At least 2.5 million CDR3-containing paired-end reads were obtained from each sample. First-strand cDNA synthesis was performed from all RNA using the Mint cDNA synthesis kit, with priming by a TRBC-specific oligonucleotide. Following uracil-DNA glycosylase treatment, all cDNA underwent a first 18-cycle PCR with the universal primers M1SS and BC2_uni_R. From the authors' description of their analysis: For normalization, 1 million high-quality reads, each with a distinct molecular identifier, were randomly selected from each sample. Reads sharing molecular identifiers were discarded rather than binned into consensus sequences. CDR3 identification, clonotype clustering and error correction used MiTCR with a Q25 quality threshold and the strictest error-elimination algorithm. Lower-bound total TCR beta diversity was estimated with a nonparametric unseen species model using Euler transformation. TCRdb trimmed the raw reads at Q25, called clones with MiXCR and kept productive beta chains. Identical CDR3 proteins give one entry, which carries the most common genes and DNA. The V and J calls follow TCRdb's processing rather than the paper's. The sample table lists about 800,000 distinct CDR3 sequences, 25% of them with a count of one. Together, the top ten hold under 4.5% of the sample.

The same data also went into a second study, on T cells of mothers and their children. As noted in the second study: The donors were nine systemically healthy Caucasian individuals, made up of three mothers and their six children. cDNA synthesis used all of the extracted RNA, with 1.5 ug of RNA in each 15 ul reaction. Sample barcodes and 2-4 random nucleotides were added via the M1S primer in the second PCR. Over 10 million TCR beta CDR3 reads came from each mother, compared with about 3 million reads from each child. Thymic selection shapes the output of TCR recombination in a similar way in related and unrelated pairs, and inherited differences have a minor effect. Related mother-child pairs always showed normalized repertoire overlap that was slightly higher than in unrelated mother-child pairs, though the difference was never significant. Persistent microchimeric T cell clones were not detected, at a sensitivity of around 99 clones per million clonotypes. Deep NGS was used in the study to compare the TCR beta repertoires of mothers and children and to look for features that separate related mother-child pairs from unrelated individuals. On average, the children were approximately 12 +/- 4 years old, while the mothers were about 40 +/- 4 years old. After adapter ligation with NEBNext reagents, the libraries were sequenced on Illumina HiSeq 2000 with 100+100 nt paired-end reads. To prevent cross-contamination, the mother and child libraries were prepared a month apart and were sequenced in separate runs. For each donor, somewhere between about 450,000 and 2,000,000 distinct TCR beta clonotypes were identified. Naive TCR beta clonotypes were estimated from low-frequency clonotypes matched to each donor's FACS-determined naive share, without sorting.

Recombination joined TRBV6-5 with TRBJ1-6; confidence is insufficient to name the D gene. The sequenced sample was blood. This receptor was obtained from a boy aged 10-17 years in good health. The CDR3 region: CASSYSNRGRGSPLHF. The nucleotide sequence reads as follows: TGTGCCAGCAGTTACTCGAACCGGGGAAGAGGTTCACCCCTCCACTTT.